Presented here are 14 T cell receptor beta chains from one specimen sequenced in a study of blood T cell repertoires in COVID-19. Data came from immunoSEQ multiplex PCR; TCRdb stores just in-frame clones and leaves some out. Of 250,000 to 300,000 clones listed, 86% were seen once; the top ten hold less than 4.5%. The sample was peripheral blood. These receptors all come from a man between 18 and 35 years old with active or convalescent COVID-19.

V usage is TRBV9 and J usage is TRBJ2-3, with 8 bases lining up with TRBD2. The CDR3 spans 14 residues. The trim removed 10 bases at V and 6 bases at J, leaving 13 bases unmatched. Germline CDR1 is SGDLS and CDR2 is YYNGEE. CDR3 sequence reads: CAGGAGGLSDTQYF. In nucleotides, the CDR3 is TGTGCCGGAGGGGCGGGAGGATTGTCGGATACGCAGTATTTT.

This rearrangement joins TRBV12-5 to TRBJ2-7; TRBD2 aligns across 7 bases. This CDR3 comprises 17 residues. V lost 5 bases and J lost 0; bases outside the gene matches: 13. Germline lookup yields CDR1 LGHNT and CDR2 FRNRAP. The CDR3, as DNA: TGTGCTAGTGGTCCATCGAACTGGGGGGGTTACTCCTACGAGCAGTACTTC. Its protein product is CASGPSNWGGYSYEQYF. Complete variable domain (other parts from reference TRBV12-5 and TRBJ2-7): DARVTQTPRHKVTEMGQEVTMRCQPILGHNTVFWYRQTMMQGLELLAYFRNRAPLDDSGMPKDRFSAEMPDATLATLKIQPSEPRDSAVYFCASGPSNWGGYSYEQYFGPGTRLTVT.

The rearrangement joins TRBV7-2 to TRBJ1-4; D is perhaps TRBD1 (6 bases). V lost 2 bases and J 0 bases, leaving 13 bases between the germline ends. This CDR3 region has 17 residues. Per germline, CDR1 SGHTA and CDR2 FQGNSA. CDR3 amino acids: CASSLLGASATNEKLFF. The CDR3 DNA follows: TGTGCCAGCAGCTTATTGGGGGCGAGTGCAACTAATGAAAAACTGTTTTTT.

The gene calls are TRBV30 and TRBJ1-6; a weak D match, TRBD1 (5 bases). The CDR3 covers 13 residues. Germline CDR1 GTSNPN, CDR2 SVGIG (reference sequence). Deletions cut 4 bases from V and 10 bases from J, with 14 bases between. In DNA, the CDR3 is TGTGCCTGGAAGGGCCAGGGTTTCTCACCCCTCCACTTT. Amino acid sequence: CAWKGQGFSPLHF.

The V gene is TRBV5-1, the J gene TRBJ1-5; D is uncertain. Germline V gene sequence: CDR1 SGHRS, CDR2 YFSETQ. The CDR3 covers 13 residues. Trimming took off 0 bases at V and 6 bases at J, with 7 bases between the two ends. The CDR3 coding sequence is TGCGCCAGCAGCTTGGATGGGAGTCAGCCCCAGCATTTT. Its translation is CASSLDGSQPQHF.

The rearrangement joins TRBV14 to TRBJ2-7; 10 bases agree with TRBD1. Germline values: CDR1 SGHDN, CDR2 FVKESK. The CDR3 has 14 amino acids. Losses at the gene ends were 1 base for V and 5 bases for J; bases not matched to a gene: 2. For the CDR3, the DNA is TGTGCCAGCAGCCAAGGGACAGGGGGACACGAGCAGTACTTC. This translates into CASSQGTGGHEQYF.

V is TRBV10-3 and J is TRBJ1-6; 7 nucleotides match TRBD1. V lost 10 bases, J lost 8 bases, and 11 bases stayed unmatched. There are 14 residues in the CDR3. From germline, CDR1 is ENHRY and CDR2 SYGVKD. CDR3 protein: CATRFGQEYSPLHF. DNA of the CDR3: TGTGCCACCCGGTTTGGACAGGAATATTCACCCCTCCACTTT.

V is TRBV7-9 and J is TRBJ2-5; the D gene is possibly TRBD2 (5 bases). V was trimmed by 5 bases and J by 0 bases, leaving 13 bases between them. CDR1 and CDR2 from the germline V gene are SEHNR and FQNEAQ (reference sequence). The CDR3 consists of 15 residues. The DNA of the CDR3 is TGTGCCAGCAGCCCCATGCGGGTGTACCAAGAGACCCAGTACTTC. Protein product: CASSPMRVYQETQYF.

The rearrangement links TRBV21-1 to TRBJ2-1; the table's D gene call, TRBD2, was not cross checked with the DNA. TRBV21-1 represents a pseudogene. The length of the CDR3 is 14 residues. CDR3 nucleotides: TGTGCCAGCAGCAACAGCGGGATTTACAATGAGCAGTTCTTC. Translation: CASSNSGIYNEQFF.

This clone was recorded a few times. The CDR3 DNA reads TGTGCCAGCAGCCAATTGACAGGGACCTACGAGCAGTACTTC. Amino acid sequence: CASSQLTGTYEQYF. The chain joins TRBV4-2 to TRBJ2-7; TRBD1 agrees at 7 bases. Per germline, CDR1 LGHNA and CDR2 YNFKEQ. J lost 2 bases, V lost 2 bases, and 3 bases had no gene match. The CDR3 is 14 amino acids.

This clone was picked up a small number of times. The rearrangement joins TRBV5-1 to TRBJ1-1; 7 nucleotides line up with TRBD1. V lost 4 bases and J lost 0; bases outside the gene matches: 9. Germline V lookup: CDR1 SGHRS, CDR2 YFSETQ. The CDR3 is made up of 16 amino acids. CDR3: CASSIQNRGMNTEAFF. CDR3 nucleotides: TGCGCCAGCAGCATACAAAACAGGGGAATGAACACTGAAGCTTTCTTT.

The chain combines TRBV10-2 with TRBJ1-1, with D tentatively TRBD1 (5 bases). The germline V gene encodes CDR1 WSHSY and CDR2 SAAADI. The V gene lost 8 bases and the J gene lost 10 bases, with 11 bases spanning the gap. This CDR3 comprises 10 residues. In nucleotides, the CDR3 is TGCGCCAGCGGAGTGGGGGGAGCTTTCTTT. It is translated as CASGVGGAFF.

The chain combines TRBV11-3 with TRBJ1-6, with D uncertain. V was cut by 5 bases and J by 8 bases, with 10 bases left in between. This CDR3 contains 13 residues. Germline V CDR1 and CDR2: SGHNT, YENEEA. The CDR3 is CASSGSRDSPLHF. CDR3 coding DNA: TGTGCCAGCAGCGGGAGTAGAGATTCACCCCTCCACTTT.

The V and J genes are TRBV3-1 (or the pseudogene TRBV3-2) and TRBJ2-7; D is uncertain. Germline V gene data show CDR1 as LGHDT and CDR2 as YNNKEL (reference sequence). The length of the CDR3 is 15 residues. Trimming removed 0 bases from V and 3 bases from J, with 12 bases in between. The CDR3, as DNA: TGTGCCAGCAGCCAAGACAGAGCAAGGAGCTACGAGCAGTACTTC. Translating it yields CASSQDRARSYEQYF.